Listed below are T cell receptor beta chains from one sample, sequenced in a study of radiation and T cells in renal cell carcinoma. The method was immunoSEQ multiplex PCR; TCRdb's version includes in-frame clones alone and lacks a portion of them. The sample yields around 20,000 clones, more than 45% seen once. The sample was tumor tissue, taken from a patient whose treatment included radiotherapy and nephrectomy. The receptors derive from a woman aged 50 to 60 with renal cell carcinoma. Both conserved end residues are trimmed from each CDR3. A D gene is named only where the DNA matches it firmly.

>16|TRBV7-2|-
ASSLVGGAGSYNSPLH
>11|TRBV5-3|-
ARSLARSYEQY
>10|TRBV7-9|-
ASSLVGLDRY
>10|TRBV5-1|-
ASSLDGYGYT
>15|TRBV29-1|-
SVDNLAWGVRYNEQF
>13|TRBV18|-
ASSPHAGNNSPLH
>8|TRBV20-1|-
SARDNEQF
>13|TRBV19|TRBD2
ASSRTSGSYNEQF
>11|TRBV7-3|-
ASSSGPQETQY
>14|TRBV5-8|TRBD1
ASSSSTGRFLYGYT
>13|TRBV19|TRBD2
ASIPSGGIVGELF
>12|TRBV5-1|-
ASSGGMVNSPLH
>13|TRBV11-2|TRBD2
ASSLSSGGGETQY
>13|TRBV10-2|TRBD1
ASSRRTGGVTEAF
>12|TRBV14|-
ASSQRQSSYGYT
>13|TRBV5-1|-
ASSPGTANTGELF
>14|TRBV7-8|TRBD2
ASSWVTPGGIYEQY
>14|TRBV5-1|TRBD2
ASSTGTSGAGDEQF
>12|TRBV30|TRBD2
AWSPRGGTDTQY
>13|TRBV9|-
ASSVDSSTYNEQF
>12|TRBV9|-
ASSRQALGETQY
>13|TRBV15|-
ATSRAGRDGDTQY
>13|TRBV12-5|-
ASGLTGDGHSPLH
>15|TRBV15|TRBD1
ATRGGAQGAPGYGYT
>14|TRBV7-3|-
ASSFLGPGSPSPLH
>12|TRBV18|-
ASSPTGRAETQY
>16|TRBV5-1|TRBD2
ASSSGGSVARGTDTQY
>11|TRBV6-5|-
ASSQTVQETQY
>13|TRBV6-6|-
ASSPYRDPRLSYT
>15|TRBV7-8|TRBD2
ASSLTSLRGVNNEQF
>13|TRBV18|-
ASSPVDRPNTEAF
>16|TRBV30|-
AWSPHHLTDHFTYEQY
>13|TRBV29-1|TRBD2
SVDVSGSSTDTQY
>13|TRBV6-1|-
ASSELGPPRGGYT
>15|TRBV4-2|-
ASSQENKEAEGQPQH
>15|TRBV10-1|TRBD1
AGDRGVVRTYNSPLH
>11|TRBV7-2|TRBD1
ASSEGQFYGYT
>12|TRBV19|-
ASSPQGPRWGAF
>13|TRBV5-5|-
ASSLGGDSNQPQH
>16|TRBV7-8|TRBD2
ASSSPPTSGVGSHEQY
>12|TRBV15|-
ATSSFGYNTEAF
>9|TRBV6-5|-
ASSNGGEQF
>14|TRBV13|TRBD2
ASSLREVAGVWEQF
>12|TRBV10-2|TRBD2
ASRASGGLNTQY
>11|TRBV5-5|-
ASSLAGDRELF
>10|TRBV29-1|TRBD1
SDRTGNTEAF
>12|TRBV7-2|TRBD2
ASSSPGLAYEQY
>10|TRBV4-1|-
ASSRYGGEQF
>12|TRBV5-8|TRBD1
ASRTGQGKYGYT
>14|TRBV5-6|-
ASSPSSTEVNTEAF
>17|TRBV5-1|TRBD2
ASSFGLAGAPRATGELF
>12|TRBV6-5|TRBD1
ASGATGAGQPQH
>12|TRBV25-1|-
ASNPIGGNTEAF
>11|TRBV29-1|TRBD1
SVPKTGGLEQY
>12|TRBV2|-
ASSRQVQANTIY
>12|TRBV5-1|-
ASSPQAFEYGYT
>13|TRBV5-1|-
ASSLSLQSYNEQF
>11|TRBV5-6|-
ASSQALNYGYT
>13|TRBV11-2|-
ASSYSQGKGSPLH
>13|TRBV2|TRBD2
ASSEPGLVPFEQF